Given below is one T cell receptor beta chain in context. V lost 5 bases and J lost 2, with 15 bases in between. The germline V gene has CDR1 SGHVS and CDR2 FQNEAQ. There are 15 residues in the CDR3. In the original analysis: Amplifying reference gene primers gave estimates of nucleated cell counts. Profiling relied on immunoSEQ multiplex PCR, and the TCRdb table lists in-frame clones only, not all of them. V and J calls and clone size are as listed in that table; D and trimming were resolved from the DNA. The sample has under 250,000 clones; roughly 82% are singletons. This entry is derived from a study of blood T cell repertoires in COVID-19. The wider study: COVID-19 samples from acute and convalescent phases originated in the United States, Italy and Spain.

This chain uses TRBV7-8 with TRBJ2-5; tentative D call: TRBD1 (6 bases). The receptor comes from a woman of 80 years or more with COVID-19, enrolled during active disease. Sequencing input: peripheral blood. CDR3 sequence reads: CASSGTPGVQETQYF. CDR3 nucleotides: TGTGCCAGCAGCGGAACCCCAGGGGTTCAAGAGACCCAGTACTTC.